This T cell receptor beta chain is from a study of blood T cell repertoires in COVID-19. Study background: Sources were T cells, B-cell-depleted T cells, or PBMCs; the material itself was cDNA or gDNA.

The CDR3 extends over 14 amino acids. CDR1 is MNHEY, CDR2 SVGAGI, per germline. The germline V and J ends were trimmed by 2 bases and 0 bases, with 5 bases remaining between them. This table comes from immunoSEQ multiplex PCR, and its TCRdb copy is limited to in-frame clones, with some not included. The table includes some 80,000 clones, under 80% detected once. There are many counts of this clone. Sequenced sample: peripheral blood. The V gene is TRBV6-5, the J gene TRBJ1-3; no clear D gene. The receptor comes from a man aged 55 to 70 with COVID-19, enrolled during active disease. The CDR3 nucleotides are TGTGCCAGCAGTTACCAGGACTCTGGAAACACCATATATTTT. Its protein is CASSYQDSGNTIYF.